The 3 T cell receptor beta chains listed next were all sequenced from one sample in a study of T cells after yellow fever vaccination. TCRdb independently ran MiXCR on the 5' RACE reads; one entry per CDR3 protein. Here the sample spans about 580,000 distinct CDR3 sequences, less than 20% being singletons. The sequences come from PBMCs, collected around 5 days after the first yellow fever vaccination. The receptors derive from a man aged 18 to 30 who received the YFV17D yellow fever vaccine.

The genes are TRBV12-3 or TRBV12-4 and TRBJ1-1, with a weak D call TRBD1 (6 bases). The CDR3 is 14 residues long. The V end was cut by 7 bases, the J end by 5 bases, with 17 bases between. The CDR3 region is CASKSQGGGTEAFF. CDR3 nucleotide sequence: TGTGCCAGCAAAAGCCAGGGAGGGGGAACTGAAGCTTTCTTT.

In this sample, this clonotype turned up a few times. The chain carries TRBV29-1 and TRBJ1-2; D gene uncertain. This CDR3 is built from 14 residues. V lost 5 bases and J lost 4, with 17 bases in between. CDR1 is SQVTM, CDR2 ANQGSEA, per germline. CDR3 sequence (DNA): TGCAGCGTTTTGGTAAGGGCTGACATCTATGGCTACACCTTC. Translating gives CSVLVRADIYGYTF.

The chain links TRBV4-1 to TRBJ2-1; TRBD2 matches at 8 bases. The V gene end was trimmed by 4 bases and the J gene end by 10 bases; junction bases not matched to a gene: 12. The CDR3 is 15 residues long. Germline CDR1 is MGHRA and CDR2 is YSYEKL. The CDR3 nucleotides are TGCGCCAGCAGCCGTAACACCGGGACTAGTCAGGAGCAGTTCTTC. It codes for CASSRNTGTSQEQFF.